This TCR beta chain was observed in a study of hypomethylating agent response in myelodysplastic syndrome (dated by TCRdb to about 2021). About the investigation overall: The hypomethylating agents azacitidine (about 75% of the 11) or decitabine (3 of 11) were used to treat the patients. The cohort included fewer than ten male and 2 female myelodysplastic syndrome patients. On average the patients were approximately 67 +/- 5.9 years old, and a diploid cytogenetic profile was seen most often. TET2 was the most frequent mutation, present in 5 of 11 patients. Roughly 5 patients did not respond, whereas six or seven responded with either complete response or hematologic improvement. Response was defined as complete response or hematologic improvement, and patients who met neither criterion were classified as non-responders.

Library generation was performed with the immunoSEQ multiplex PCR assay. Each sample was run at survey resolution as two replicates of about 200 ng apiece, for a total of 400 ng of DNA. The hsTCRB kit detected rearranged TCRB sequences in genomic DNA using multiplex PCR primers targeting V and J genes. The CDR3 region was amplified in a first PCR of 31 cycles using the QIAGEN Multiplex PCR Kit. A second PCR of around 8 cycles attached sample barcodes and Illumina adapters to each replicate. Pooled libraries were quantified with a QuantStudio 6 and the KAPA library quantification kit. About 15 pM of pooled libraries was sequenced on an Illumina MiSeq using 156-cycle single-end reads and a 15-cycle index read. The original pipeline was this. Of 168,753 unique clonotypes, 1.5% to 2% were flagged by VDJdb annotation as previously reported viral-epitope-specific. The immunoSEQ Data Assistant and immunoSEQ Analyzer turned the raw reads into TCRB repertoires that were normalized and annotated. Clonotype analysis used the immunarch R package version 0.6.5 and BioAnalyzer. Before richness was estimated, every repertoire was downsampled to the clone count of the smallest repertoire. Clonotypes were sorted into expanded, contracted or novel categories with Fisher's exact tests, where novel meant the clonotype had zero frequency before treatment. Significantly changed CDR3 beta sequences were clustered with GLIPH2 using simulation_depth=1000 and kmer_min_depth=3, and CDR3s shorter than five residues were excluded. The clones in this table, taken by TCRdb from immuneACCESS, are in-frame only. Not every clone is retained; where verified, under half of the shortfall comes from an unresolved V gene, and the cause of the rest is unknown. That table gives V, J and clone size, and the DNA gave D and trimming. Here the sample has several thousand clones; approximately 82% occur a single time. The ten most abundant clones make up approximately 30% of the sample.

Bulk bone marrow was analyzed without sorting T-cell subsets. Bone marrow from over 10 myelodysplastic syndrome patients was immunosequenced for TCR beta CDR3 regions before and after hypomethylating agent therapy. For longitudinal repertoire tracking, every patient provided one baseline bone marrow and two to three bone marrows collected at different post-treatment timepoints. Whole bone marrow served as the source for genomic DNA extraction, with DNA quality checked using TapeStation, NanoDrop OneC and PicoGreen assays. Notes on this clone: The antigen it recognizes is unknown. Base quality data are lacking; no much larger clone is found one base away.

Overall results and qualifications from the work: Age matching of healthy control donors to MDS patients was not performed, and the MDS versus healthy comparison could have been impacted by this lack of age matching. The shared GLIPH2 clusters might recognize novel MDS antigens, but this possibility was not confirmed and requires experimental validation. Novel clonotypes emerged more often in responders, while non-responders showed more contracted clonotypes after treatment. Only 10 to 11 patients were analyzed, making the cohort small. After treatment with a hypomethylating agent, no significant changes in richness, rarefaction diversity or clonality were seen, whether all patients were considered together or each response group separately.

This clonotype originated in a human donor with myelodysplastic syndrome. The material sequenced was bone marrow, taken before or after starting hypomethylating agent treatment for myelodysplastic syndrome (not recorded which).

Here is the DNA: TGTGCCAGCAGCCTCGGACAGGGTGGTTACGAGCAGTACTTC. It specifies CASSLGQGGYEQYF. This sequence uses TRBV7-2 and TRBJ2-7, with TRBD1 matching 8 junction bases. The CDR3 starts with the cysteine, ends with the phenylalanine, and has 14 residues. Of the read, only the CDR3 DNA is kept; its 42 bases are in frame from base 1. V loses 5 bases at its end and J loses 4 bases; junction bases beyond the gene matches: 7. CDR1 and CDR2 were assigned from the germline V gene as SGHTA and FQGNSA.